This T cell receptor (beta chain) was retrieved from a study of CD4 T cells in relation to SARS-CoV-2 and coronaviruses. Study-level information: After 10 days of antigen culture, PBMC TCR beta CDR3s were sequenced. The restricting HLA molecule for shared crossreactive spike epitopes was mapped. Study-wide results and caveats: Monoreactive clones expanded significantly more to SARS-CoV-2 than crossreactive clones did.

The assay was immunoSEQ multiplex PCR, and TCRdb's table has in-frame clones only and misses some. The data contain 16,000 or so clones, around three quarters of them seen just once; the ten biggest clones take up roughly a sixth. Before the COVID-19 pandemic, during about 2010-2019, CD4+ T cells were taken from unexposed donors. The cells were cultured for about ten days before CD4+ T cells were isolated. V lost 6 bases and J lost 9; bases outside the gene matches: 12. This CDR3 comprises 15 residues. Looked up from germline, CDR1 is MNHEY and CDR2 is SVGAGI. A word on this clone: The target antigen is unknown.

This sequence joins TRBV6-5 and TRBJ2-2; 8 nucleotides match TRBD2. Sequencing used CD4+ T cells from PBMCs, cultured in vitro. The receptor was isolated from a human donor in good health. The CDR3, as DNA: TGTGCCAGCAGCCCAATTAGCGGGACCCCCCGGGAGCTGTTTTTT. It translates to CASSPISGTPRELFF.